Shown below are 27 T cell receptor beta chains from a single sample sequenced in a study of blood T cell repertoires in COVID-19. This table comes from immunoSEQ multiplex PCR, and its TCRdb copy is limited to in-frame clones, with some not included. There are approximately 52,000 clones in the sample; 91% occur only once, and about 3% lies in the top ten. The source material was peripheral blood. All receptors come from a man aged 50-60 years with acute or convalescent COVID-19.

On this clone itself: An end of the junction does not agree with germline; a read error may underlie this. The rearrangement uses TRBV11-3 and TRBJ2-1; 8 bases line up with TRBD1. The CDR3 has 12 residues. Germline CDR1 and CDR2: SGHNT and YENEEA. The CDR3 coding sequence is TGTGCCAGCAGCACCCGGACAGGGCACCAGATCTTC. Amino acids: CASSTRTGHQIF.

This clone was seen just once. J is TRBJ2-4 and V is TRBV19; no firm D call. The V end was cut by 4 bases, the J end by 0 bases, with 4 bases between. The CDR3 totals 13 residues. The germline CDR1 and CDR2 sequences are LNHDA and SQIVND (reference sequence). Here the CDR3 reads CASSTLAKNIQYF. The CDR3 bases are TGTGCCAGTAGTACTCTAGCCAAAAACATTCAGTACTTC.

CDR3 coding DNA: TGTGCCAGCAGTGGGGGCTCCTTTGAAAAACTGTTTTTT. It yields the protein CASSGGSFEKLFF. The chain combines TRBV25-1 with TRBJ1-4; D perhaps matches TRBD1 (5 bases). Germline V gene sequence: CDR1 MGHDK, CDR2 SYGVNS. Between the trimmed V and J ends, which lost 4 bases and 7 bases, there was a span of 10 bases. This CDR3 has 13 residues.

The chain uses TRBV7-2 and TRBJ1-2, with a possible D match to TRBD1 (5 bases). The CDR3 has 15 residues. Trimming took 1 base from V and 7 from J, leaving 16 bases between them. CDR1 and CDR2 from the germline V gene are SGHTA and FQGNSA. The chain's CDR3 is CASSLVGQGKGGYTF. The CDR3 bases are TGTGCCAGCAGCTTAGTGGGGCAGGGCAAAGGTGGCTACACCTTC.

In this sample, this clone turned up a few times. The genes are TRBV24-1 and TRBJ1-5; D is uncertain. Per the germline V gene, CDR1 is KGHDR and CDR2 is SFDVKD. V shed 4 bases and J shed 1 base, with 13 bases lying between them. The CDR3 is 16 amino acids. The CDR3 is CATSEGGKSSNQPQHF. The CDR3 DNA reads TGTGCCACCAGTGAAGGAGGGAAAAGCAGCAATCAGCCCCAGCATTTT.

The chain is built from TRBV14 and TRBJ2-3; perhaps TRBD2 as D (5 bases). The CDR3 has 15 residues. The germline CDR1 and CDR2 sequences are SGHDN and FVKESK. Trimming shortened V by 6 bases and J by 6 bases, and 19 bases separated the two germline ends. The CDR3 bases are TGTGCCAGCAGTCGAGAGGGCCCCCGATTGGATACGCAGTATTTT. Translated, it gives CASSREGPRLDTQYF. The whole variable domain, filled in from reference TRBV14 and TRBJ2-3, reads EAGVTQFPSHSVIEKGQTVTLRCDPISGHDNLYWYRRVMGKEIKFLLHFVKESKQDESGMPNNRFLAERTGGTYSTLKVQPAELEDSGVYFCASSREGPRLDTQYFGPGTRLTVL.

This rearrangement joins TRBV5-4 to TRBJ2-3; D might be TRBD2 (5 bases). In germline, CDR1 is SGHNT, CDR2 YYREEE (reference sequence). The CDR3 extends over 15 amino acids. V was cut by 4 bases and J by 0 bases, with 12 bases left in between. In DNA, the CDR3 is TGTGCCAGCAGCAGGGATAGCGAGAGCACAGATACGCAGTATTTT. Translated, it gives CASSRDSESTDTQYF.

The V gene is TRBV7-2, the J gene TRBJ2-1; D is perhaps TRBD2 (6 bases). Trimming removed 5 bases at V and 0 bases at J, with 8 bases between. Germline lookup yields CDR1 SGHTA and CDR2 FQGNSA. This CDR3 contains 14 residues. The CDR3 region is CASSLGSSYNEQFF. DNA for the CDR3: TGTGCCAGCAGCCTCGGGAGCTCCTACAATGAGCAGTTCTTC.

This clone was seen only a few times. The chain combines TRBV28 with TRBJ1-5; D perhaps matches TRBD1 (5 bases). Trimming took 3 bases from V and 7 from J, leaving 16 bases between them. Per germline, CDR1 MDHEN and CDR2 SYDVKM. The CDR3 has 15 residues. CDR3 coding DNA: TGTGCCAGCAGTTTGTGGCAGGGTTCGTCCCAGCCCCAGCATTTT. Amino acid sequence: CASSLWQGSSQPQHF. Full variable domain (remainder filled in from reference TRBV28 and TRBJ1-5): DVKVTQSSRYLVKRTGEKVFLECVQDMDHENMFWYRQDPGLGLRLIYFSYDVKMKEKGDIPEGYSVSREKKERFSLILESASTNQTSMYLCASSLWQGSSQPQHFGDGTRLSIL.

V gene TRBV4-1 combines with J gene TRBJ2-3, with 9 bases matching TRBD1. The J segment lost 4 bases and the V segment lost 1 base, leaving 6 bases of the junction unmatched. The V gene's germline CDR1 is MGHRA and CDR2 YSYEKL. This CDR3 region has 16 residues. Here the CDR3 reads CASSQVWDRVSDTQYF. The CDR3 bases are TGCGCCAGCAGCCAAGTGTGGGACAGGGTTTCAGATACGCAGTATTTT.

The rearrangement uses TRBV19 and TRBJ1-3; weak D call: TRBD1 (6 bases). V was clipped by 7 bases and J by 1 base, with 20 bases between them. The CDR3 is 17 amino acids. Germline assignment: CDR1 LNHDA and CDR2 SQIVND (reference sequence). This chain's CDR3 is CASMGIGQSPSGNTIYF. Here the CDR3 DNA reads TGTGCCAGTATGGGCATCGGACAGTCCCCTTCTGGAAACACCATATATTTT.

The chain employs TRBV2 and TRBJ2-3, with 8 bases fitting TRBD2. Germline V gene data show CDR1 as SNHLY and CDR2 as FYNNEI. The CDR3 loop spans 18 amino acids. Trimming cost V 6 bases and J 3 bases; bases outside gene matches: 17. This CDR3 reads CASSTLRLAGGPTDTQYF. The CDR3 DNA reads as TGTGCCAGCAGCACCCTGCGGCTGGCGGGGGGACCAACAGATACGCAGTATTTT.

The chain carries TRBV5-1 and TRBJ2-3; a possible D gene is TRBD2 (5 bases). The germline CDR1 and CDR2 sequences are SGHRS and YFSETQ. This CDR3 spans 16 amino acids. V lost 3 bases, J lost 0 bases, and 14 bases lay in between. The CDR3 DNA reads as TGCGCCAGCAGCTCCAGGAGCGGAGCTAGCACAGATACGCAGTATTTT. It codes for CASSSRSGASTDTQYF.

Here the CDR3 reads CASSVDPGSSAEAFF. CDR3 nucleotides: TGTGCCAGCAGCGTAGATCCCGGGAGCTCCGCTGAAGCTTTCTTT. The chain uses TRBV9 and TRBJ1-1; D unclear. V lost 0 bases to trimming and J lost 6 bases, with 15 bases between them. Germline-derived CDR1 and CDR2 are SGDLS and YYNGEE. The CDR3 loop spans 15 amino acids.

The V gene is TRBV7-2, the J gene TRBJ1-3; no reliable D call. The germline CDR1 and CDR2 sequences are SGHTA and FQGNSA. The CDR3 is made up of 15 amino acids. Trimming left V 5 bases short and J 3 bases short, with 14 bases between. The CDR3 DNA follows: TGTGCCAGCAGCCCTCGAGCGGGAGATGGAAACACCATATATTTT. It specifies CASSPRAGDGNTIYF.

This chain connects TRBV5-4 to TRBJ2-3, with a possible D match to TRBD2 (7 bases). The V end lost 5 bases, the J end lost 4 bases, and 14 bases lay between the germline ends. This CDR3 spans 14 amino acids. Germline-derived CDR1 and CDR2 are SGHNT and YYREEE (reference sequence). The CDR3 protein is CASSRGGRADTQYF. CDR3 bases: TGTGCCAGCAGTAGGGGGGGCCGTGCAGATACGCAGTATTTT.

CDR3 sequence: CSASLGTGSLRQYF. For the CDR3, the DNA is TGCAGTGCTAGTTTGGGGACAGGGAGTCTGCGACAGTACTTC. This sequence joins TRBV20-1 and TRBJ2-7; 9 bases line up with TRBD1. CDR1 is DFQATT and CDR2 is SNEGSKA in the germline V gene (reference sequence). The length of the CDR3 is 14 residues. The junction had 13 bases not matched to a gene; V was cut back by 3 bases and J by 10 bases.

V gene TRBV18 combines with J gene TRBJ1-4, with D possibly TRBD1 on 6 matching bases. Looked up from germline, CDR1 is KGHSH and CDR2 is LQKENI. V gave up 4 bases and J gave up 4 bases, with 19 bases separating them. The CDR3 totals 17 residues. CDR3 sequence: CASSLRGNRADNEKLFF. The CDR3 DNA follows: TGTGCCAGCTCACTTAGAGGCAACAGGGCGGATAATGAAAAACTGTTTTTT.

The chain is built from TRBV5-1 and TRBJ1-3; no clear D. Trimming took 7 bases from V and 0 from J, leaving 14 bases between them. Germline CDR1 reads SGHRS; CDR2 reads YFSETQ. The CDR3 runs 15 residues. In nucleotides, the CDR3 is TGCGCCAGCTCCGGCGGGCGGAGCTCTGGAAACACCATATATTTT. Its translation: CASSGGRSSGNTIYF.

V gene TRBV5-1 combines with J gene TRBJ1-2, with unresolved D. The length of the CDR3 is 15 residues. V was cut by 4 bases and J by 3 bases, with 16 bases left in between. Germline loops: CDR1 SGHRS, CDR2 YFSETQ. As DNA, the CDR3 is TGCGCCAGCAGCCCCGCGGAGAGCACCCACTATGGCTACACCTTC. Protein sequence: CASSPAESTHYGYTF.

The V gene is TRBV27, the J gene TRBJ1-2; a possible D gene is TRBD1 (6 bases). Germline CDR1 reads MNHEY; CDR2 reads SMNVEV (reference sequence). V gave up 6 bases and J gave up 8 bases, with 22 bases separating them. The CDR3 loop spans 15 amino acids. CDR3 coding DNA: TGTGCCAGCAGACCTGACAGGTTTCCCACGGGAGGCTACACCTTC. Its protein product is CASRPDRFPTGGYTF.

The chain has TRBV3-1 (or the pseudogene TRBV3-2) and TRBJ2-1; no definite D call. The CDR3 length is 15 residues. Per the germline V gene, CDR1 is LGHDT and CDR2 is YNNKEL (reference sequence). Trimming took off 0 bases at V and 7 bases at J, with 13 bases between the two ends. The CDR3 region has the DNA TGTGCCAGCAGCCAAGATCAGTCTGAGGTGAATGAGCAGTTCTTC. It translates to CASSQDQSEVNEQFF.

A single count supports this clone. The rearrangement joins TRBV2 to TRBJ2-7; 9 positions match TRBD1. Per germline, CDR1 SNHLY and CDR2 FYNNEI. This CDR3 is 14 amino acids long. V trimming: 5 bases; J trimming: 6 bases; junction bases outside the gene matches: 8. CDR3 DNA: TGTGCCAGCAGTAGGGACAGGGCCGTCAGCGAGCAGTACTTC. This gives the protein CASSRDRAVSEQYF. The whole variable domain, remainder taken from reference TRBV2 and TRBJ2-7, is EPEVTQTPSHQVTQMGQEVILRCVPISNHLYFYWYRQILGQKVEFLVSFYNNEISEKSEIFDDQFSVERPDGSNFTLKIRSTKLEDSAMYFCASSRDRAVSEQYFGPGTRLTVT.

The chain employs TRBV5-5 and TRBJ1-4; 11 nucleotides align to TRBD1. Germline CDR1 SGHKS, CDR2 YYEKEE (reference sequence). V shed 4 bases and J 6 bases; nucleotides not matched to a gene: 8. CDR3 length: 16 amino acids. In nucleotides, the CDR3 is TGTGCCAGCAGCCCGGGACAGGGGGGTATCTATGAAAAACTGTTTTTT. Encoded protein: CASSPGQGGIYEKLFF. The complete variable domain, with remaining parts taken from reference TRBV5-5 and TRBJ1-4, reads DAGVTQSPTHLIKTRGQQVTLRCSPISGHKSVSWYQQVLGQGPQFIFQYYEKEERGRGNFPDRFSARQFPNYSSELNVNALLLGDSALYLCASSPGQGGIYEKLFFGSGTQLSVL.

The CDR3 bases are TGTGCCAGCAGTCCGCGGACAGGGAAGAACACTGAAGCTTTCTTT. Translation gives CASSPRTGKNTEAFF. The V call is TRBV6-2 or TRBV6-3, the J call TRBJ1-1; 8 bases line up with TRBD1. Trimming took 5 bases from V and 1 from J; bases not matched to a gene: 6. There are 15 residues in the CDR3. Germline values: CDR1 MNHEY, CDR2 SVGEGT.

This chain uses TRBV2 with TRBJ1-2; tentative D call: TRBD1 (5 bases). With 8 bases removed from V and 2 bases from J, the gap between germline ends came to 15 bases. Germline assignment: CDR1 SNHLY and CDR2 FYNNEI. The CDR3 is made up of 14 amino acids. CDR3 sequence (DNA): TGTGCCAGCCTTTTGGGCAGGGCCAACTATGGCTACACCTTC. This gives the protein CASLLGRANYGYTF.

V is TRBV9 and J is TRBJ2-1; D remains ambiguous. V lost 0 bases to trimming and J lost 9 bases, with 7 bases between them. CDR1 SGDLS and CDR2 YYNGEE come from the germline V gene. There are 12 residues in the CDR3. The CDR3 coding sequence is TGTGCCAGCAGCGTAGATCCCCTTGAGCAGTTCTTC. Translating gives CASSVDPLEQFF.